This record concerns one T cell receptor (beta chain) sequence. Its specificity is not known. The data were obtained in a study of graft-versus-host responses after intestinal transplantation. Points from the study as a whole: Early declines in HvG clones that occurred post-transplant were associated with peak circulating GvH clone levels.

This CDR3 is 12 amino acids long. Germline CDR1 is MNHEY and CDR2 is SMNVEV (reference sequence). Trimming removed 2 bases from V and 6 bases from J, with 5 bases in between. Clones were read by immunoSEQ multiplex PCR, and TCRdb kept only the in-frame ones, dropping some. The sample has about 15,000 clones, under 85% seen once; the top ten hold roughly 7.8%. Lymphocytes (intraepithelial and lamina propria) were released by processing the graft tissue. The sample here was ileum tissue, taken roughly 460 days after intestinal transplant. The TCR was taken from a human patient who received an intestinal transplant, so some T cells may come from the graft donor. V usage is TRBV27 and J usage is TRBJ1-5, with no clear D. The CDR3 loop is CASSLTGQPQHF. The CDR3 region has the DNA TGTGCCAGCAGTTTAACGGGTCAGCCCCAGCATTTT.